A single sample is the source of the 5 T cell receptor beta chains below, sequenced in a study of blood T cells in healthy people across ages. It was with a sample-barcoded 5' primer and a J-beta primer mix that a second PCR of about 6 to 12 cycles was run. TCRdb reanalysed the 5' RACE reads using MiXCR and keeps one entry per CDR3 protein. The sample carries hundreds of thousands of distinct CDR3 sequences, roughly 24% recorded once. The sample was also linked to a second study, of T cells of mothers and their children.

Sequenced material: blood. These TCRs come from a boy between 10 and 17 years old in good health.

The chain has TRBV4-1 and TRBJ1-4; the D is unclear. The V end lost 1 base, the J end lost 0 bases, and 9 bases lay between the germline ends. The CDR3 runs to 16 residues. The germline CDR1 and CDR2 sequences are MGHRA and YSYEKL. This CDR3 is CASSQGHTSTNEKLFF. The CDR3 DNA is TGCGCCAGCAGCCAAGGGCACACTTCAACTAATGAAAAACTGTTTTTT.

This chain connects TRBV20-1 to TRBJ2-7; D is possibly TRBD2 (6 bases). The ends were cut back, 1 base at V and 4 bases at J, with 14 bases in the middle. The CDR3 has 14 amino acids. Looked up from germline, CDR1 is DFQATT and CDR2 is SNEGSKA (reference sequence). In DNA, the CDR3 is TGCAGTGCTAGAGGGACCCCCGGGAGTTACGAGCAGTACTTC. Translation gives CSARGTPGSYEQYF.

The sample holds a few counts of this clonotype. The gene calls are TRBV7-9 and TRBJ1-5, with D tentatively TRBD1 (6 bases). CDR3 length: 16 residues. In germline, CDR1 is SEHNR, CDR2 FQNEAQ (reference sequence). The V and J ends lost 5 bases and 2 bases respectively, with 16 bases between them. The CDR3 region is CASSPGGGDGNQPQHF. Written as DNA, the CDR3 is TGTGCCAGCAGCCCGGGAGGGGGGGACGGCAATCAGCCCCAGCATTTT.

As regards this clonotype: A junction boundary mismatches the germline segment, possibly from a read error. The chain combines TRBV24-1 with TRBJ2-2; D is ambiguous. Germline V gene sequence: CDR1 KGHDR, CDR2 SFDVKD. This CDR3 is 15 amino acids long. CDR3 loop: CGTSDSTENTGELFF. CDR3 DNA sequence: TGTGGCACCAGTGATTCTACAGAGAACACCGGGGAGCTGTTTTTT.

J is TRBJ2-2 and V is TRBV10-2; no firm D call. From germline, CDR1 is WSHSY and CDR2 SAAADI. Trimming took 6 bases from V and 2 from J, leaving 7 bases between them. The CDR3 consists of 13 residues. The CDR3 reads CASRSSNTGELFF. The CDR3 DNA is TGCGCCAGCAGGAGCTCTAACACCGGGGAGCTGTTTTTT.